The rows below give T cell receptor beta chains drawn from one sample of a study of beta chain features in type 1 diabetes. Profiled with immunoSEQ multiplex PCR; TCRdb holds only in-frame clones, not every one. The data show about 240,000 clones, with 25% to 30% seen just once and roughly 4% held by the top ten. Sequencing was carried out using central memory CD4+ T cells from blood. These receptors came from a man aged 25-45 years in good health. The CDR3 runs from the conserved cysteine through the conserved F or W. The order of the fields is CDR3 DNA, CDR3 protein, clone size, V gene, CDR3 length, D gene, J gene. A D gene is named only where the DNA matches it firmly. The listing skips clone size in some rows; elsewhere it reads once, few, many or a size class.

TGTGCCAGCATAAGCGGGGGTAGCTCCTACAATGAGCAGTTCTTC | CASISGGSSYNEQFF | . | TRBV27 | 15 | TRBD2 | TRBJ2-1
TGCAGCGCCGACAGCCCTACAAGAGATGGCTACACCTTC | CSADSPTRDGYTF | . | TRBV29-1 | 13 | . | TRBJ1-2
TGTGCCAGCAGCCAAGGGACAGGCTGGGCCTACGAGCAGTACTTC | CASSQGTGWAYEQYF | . | TRBV14 | 15 | TRBD1 | TRBJ2-7
TGTGCCAGTAGTGCGGGACCCTATGGCTACACCTTC | CASSAGPYGYTF | . | TRBV19 | 12 | . | TRBJ1-2
TGTGCCAGCCTCGGGACTCCATCCTACGAGCAGTACTTC | CASLGTPSYEQYF | many | TRBV28 | 13 | . | TRBJ2-7
TGTGCCAGCAGCTTGACGGGAGGGGGCACAGATACGCAGTATTTT | CASSLTGGGTDTQYF | . | TRBV11-3 | 15 | TRBD2 | TRBJ2-3
TGTGCCTGGAGTTCGACAGGGCCTCAGCCCCAGCATTTT | CAWSSTGPQPQHF | . | TRBV30 | 13 | TRBD1 | TRBJ1-5
TGCGCCAGCAGTGGGACTAGCGGGGTGCAGTACTTC | CASSGTSGVQYF | . | TRBV10-1 | 12 | TRBD2 | TRBJ2-7
TGTGCCTGGAGCCCCAGCGGACGCGAGCAGTACTTC | CAWSPSGREQYF | . | TRBV30 | 12 | . | TRBJ2-7
TGCGCCAGCAGCCAAGAATCCACGAAGCAAGAGACCCAGTACTTC | CASSQESTKQETQYF | . | TRBV4-3 | 15 | . | TRBJ2-5
TGCGCCAGCAGCTTGGGGGACGGGAATTCACCCCTCCACTTT | CASSLGDGNSPLHF | few | TRBV5-1 | 14 | . | TRBJ1-6
TGCAGCGTTGGAGCGGGGGGAAGCACAGATACGCAGTATTTT | CSVGAGGSTDTQYF | . | TRBV29-1 | 14 | TRBD2 | TRBJ2-3
TGCGCCACCCCGGAAGATACGGCAGAGGATGGCTACACCTTC | CATPEDTAEDGYTF | many | TRBV5-1 | 14 | . | TRBJ1-2
TGTGCCAGTAGTCCCTTGAGTTCACCCCTCCACTTT | CASSPLSSPLHF | few | TRBV19 | 12 | . | TRBJ1-6
TGTGCCAGCAGTATTACAGCTTACAATGAGCAGTTCTTC | CASSITAYNEQFF | . | TRBV6-4 | 13 | . | TRBJ2-1
TGTGCCAGCAGCTTAGCAGGGCCCGGACTAGCCAAAAACATTCAGTACTTC | CASSLAGPGLAKNIQYF | few | TRBV7-2 | 17 | . | TRBJ2-4
TGTGCCAGCAGTGGGGACAGGGCCTCCTACGAGCAGTACTTC | CASSGDRASYEQYF | . | TRBV25-1 | 14 | TRBD1 | TRBJ2-7
TGTGCCAGCAGCTTAGCGGCGGGCTCCTACGAGCAGTACTTC | CASSLAAGSYEQYF | . | TRBV7-9 | 14 | . | TRBJ2-7
TGTGCCAGCAGCACCTGGGACAGGGAGTTATCTGAGCAGTTCTTC | CASSTWDRELSEQFF | few | TRBV5-4 | 15 | TRBD1 | TRBJ2-1
TGTGCCAGCAGCATCAAGACTGGGAAGTCCTACGAGCAGTACTTC | CASSIKTGKSYEQYF | few | TRBV5-4 | 15 | . | TRBJ2-7
TGTGCCAGCAGCTACGGACTAGCGGGGGAAGGTGAGCAGTTCTTC | CASSYGLAGEGEQFF | few | TRBV5-4 | 15 | TRBD2 | TRBJ2-1
TGTGCCAGCAGTTTCTACCGCCTAGCGGGAACTGACAATGAGCAGTTCTTC | CASSFYRLAGTDNEQFF | many | TRBV27 | 17 | TRBD2 | TRBJ2-1
TGTGCCAGCAGTTCGCAGGGGGAGAGTCAGCCCCAGCATTTT | CASSSQGESQPQHF | . | TRBV6-5 | 14 | TRBD1 | TRBJ1-5
TGCGCCAGCAGCTTGGTGGGACAGGGCCCAGAGACCCAGTACTTC | CASSLVGQGPETQYF | few | TRBV5-1 | 15 | TRBD1 | TRBJ2-5
TGTGCCAGCAGCCCCGCAGGGGTCCAGGGTAATTCACCCCTCCACTTT | CASSPAGVQGNSPLHF | . | TRBV27 | 16 | . | TRBJ1-6
TGTGCCAGCAGCTGGGGAAAGACGCCAGATACGCAGTATTTT | CASSWGKTPDTQYF | . | TRBV7-9 | 14 | . | TRBJ2-3
TGTGCCAGCAGTCTGGCACAGGGAAACACAGATACGCAGTATTTT | CASSLAQGNTDTQYF | . | TRBV7-2 | 15 | . | TRBJ2-3
TGTGCCAGCAGTCTTCAGGCCAGGCCCCAGCATTTT | CASSLQARPQHF | many | TRBV28 | 12 | . | TRBJ1-5
TGTGCCAGCAGCCTCGTGACTAGTATTTACAATGAGCAGTTCTTC | CASSLVTSIYNEQFF | . | TRBV7-6 | 15 | . | TRBJ2-1
TGTGCCAGCAGTTCCGGGACTAGCAGGAACAATGAGCAGTTCTTC | CASSSGTSRNNEQFF | few | TRBV6-6 | 15 | TRBD2 | TRBJ2-1
TGTGCCAGCAGCACAATCGGGCGGGGACTTAGCACAGATACGCAGTATTTT | CASSTIGRGLSTDTQYF | . | TRBV7-8 | 17 | . | TRBJ2-3
TGTGCCAGCAGTTTGCCCATCACAGCGAGCTCCTACGAGCAGTACTTC | CASSLPITASSYEQYF | many | TRBV28 | 16 | . | TRBJ2-7
TGTGCCAGCAGTCCCGGACAGGGATCCACAGATACGCAGTATTTT | CASSPGQGSTDTQYF | few | TRBV27 | 15 | TRBD1 | TRBJ2-3